The rows below give T cell receptor beta chains drawn from one sample of a study of T cell repertoires in cytomegalovirus infection. TCRdb re-called the reads with MiXCR, one entry per CDR3 protein. The top ten hold more than 45% of the sample, which has about 250,000 distinct CDR3 sequences, approximately 15% seen once. The sequencing input was CD8+ T cells from PBMCs. The receptors shown here come from a human donor in good health (CMV status not recorded). Some clones in this sample may be carry-over from other donors' samples. Both conserved end residues are part of each CDR3. The order of the fields is V gene, J gene, clone size, D gene, CDR3 protein, CDR3 DNA. A D gene is named only where the DNA matches it firmly. The size of a clone is reported for some rows only, either as once, few or many, or as a class for expanded clones.

>TRBV20-1|TRBJ2-5|few|NA
CSARYFWRGVETQYF
TGCAGTGCTAGGTACTTCTGGAGGGGTGTGGAGACCCAGTACTTC
>TRBV4-1|TRBJ1-2|NA|TRBD1
CASSQEDRAIEFYGYTF
TGCGCCAGCAGCCAAGAGGACAGGGCGATAGAATTCTATGGCTACACCTTC
>TRBV6-1|TRBJ2-1|many|NA
CATFGFGEQFF
TGTGCCACCTTCGGGTTTGGTGAGCAGTTCTTC
>TRBV12-3/TRBV12-4|TRBJ1-2|few|NA
CASSYRITYGYTF
TGTGCCAGCAGCTATCGCATAACCTATGGCTACACCTTC
>TRBV4-1|TRBJ1-1|many|TRBD1
CASSQHGTVSGNTEAFF
TGCGCCAGCAGCCAACACGGGACAGTAAGCGGGAACACTGAAGCTTTCTTT
>TRBV4-1|TRBJ1-1|many|TRBD1
CASSQQSTGIGTEAFF
TGCGCCAGCAGCCAACAATCGACAGGGATCGGAACTGAAGCTTTCTTT
>TRBV4-1|TRBJ1-1|NA|NA
CASSHLASSIAEAFF
TGCGCCAGCAGCCACCTCGCCTCCTCTATCGCTGAAGCTTTCTTT
>TRBV7-8|TRBJ1-1|few|NA
CASSLGGGPTEAFF
TGTGCCAGCAGCTTAGGTGGGGGACCCACTGAAGCTTTCTTT
>TRBV2|TRBJ1-5|few|NA
CASSEVRVRNQPQHF
TGTGCCAGCAGTGAAGTCAGGGTAAGAAATCAGCCCCAGCATTTT
>TRBV20-1|TRBJ2-7|NA|NA
CSAKSPGSSYEQYF
TGCAGTGCCAAGAGTCCAGGCAGCTCCTACGAGCAGTACTTC
>TRBV11-2|TRBJ2-7|NA|NA
CASSQKDGWGDEQYF
TGTGCCAGCAGCCAAAAAGATGGTTGGGGAGACGAGCAGTACTTC
>TRBV28|TRBJ2-7|many|TRBD1
CASSLGRGTGVYEQYF
TGTGCCAGCAGCTTGGGCCGTGGGACAGGGGTGTACGAGCAGTACTTC
>TRBV6-2/TRBV6-3|TRBJ1-1|few|TRBD1
CASSWDRSSNTEAFF
TGTGCCAGCAGTTGGGACAGGAGTTCGAACACTGAAGCTTTCTTT
>TRBV2|TRBJ1-1|few|NA
CASRMGGGFDTEAFF
TGTGCCAGCAGGATGGGCGGGGGTTTCGACACTGAAGCTTTCTTT
>TRBV12-3/TRBV12-4|TRBJ2-6|many|NA
CASSAAGPGANVLTF
TGTGCCAGCAGTGCAGCAGGCCCCGGGGCCAACGTCCTGACTTTC
>TRBV5-6|TRBJ2-1|NA|NA
CASSGGASSYNEQFF
TGTGCCAGCAGCGGCGGGGCCAGCTCCTACAATGAGCAGTTCTTC
>TRBV7-6|TRBJ1-2|many|NA
CASSLQGGGVYGYTF
TGTGCCAGCAGCTTGCAAGGGGGGGGTGTCTATGGCTACACCTTC
>TRBV7-9|TRBJ1-5|NA|NA
CASSLDSFNPPQHF
TGTGCCAGCAGCTTAGACAGTTTCAATCCGCCCCAGCATTTT
>TRBV20-1|TRBJ2-2|few|NA
CSARDIGGLNTGELFF
TGCAGTGCTAGAGATATTGGGGGGCTCAACACCGGGGAGCTGTTTTTT
>TRBV19|TRBJ2-7|NA|NA
CASSAVVGESYEQYF
TGTGCCAGTAGTGCCGTGGTGGGGGAATCCTACGAGCAGTACTTC
>TRBV6-2/TRBV6-3|TRBJ2-2|few|NA
CASSYTKAYTGLFF
TGTGCCAGCAGTTACACCAAGGCCTATACGGGGCTGTTTTTT
>TRBV9|TRBJ2-2|NA|NA
CASSVGAVRTEELFF
TGTGCCAGCAGCGTAGGAGCGGTAAGGACAGAGGAGCTGTTTTTT
>TRBV28|TRBJ2-1|NA|NA
CASSPEQGPSYNEQFF
TGTGCCAGCAGTCCAGAACAGGGACCCTCCTACAATGAGCAGTTCTTC
>TRBV7-6|TRBJ2-5|NA|NA
CASSLVPGERETQYF
TGTGCCAGCAGCTTAGTTCCGGGGGAGCGAGAGACCCAGTACTTC
>TRBV6-5|TRBJ2-1|NA|TRBD2
CASSRLAGAVYNEQFF
TGTGCCAGCAGTCGACTAGCGGGGGCCGTTTACAATGAGCAGTTCTTC
>TRBV2|TRBJ2-7|many|NA
CASSEWTGSYEQYF
TGTGCCAGCAGTGAATGGACGGGCTCCTACGAGCAGTACTTC
>TRBV28|TRBJ2-3|many|NA
CASSLQGQRADTDTQYF
TGTGCCAGCAGTTTACAGGGGCAGAGGGCGGACACAGATACGCAGTATTTT
>TRBV19|TRBJ1-1|NA|TRBD1
CASSFRTGENTEAFF
TGTGCCAGTAGTTTCCGGACAGGGGAGAACACTGAAGCTTTCTTT
>TRBV20-1|TRBJ2-4|many|TRBD2
CSAGNLAGDDIAKNIQYF
TGCAGTGCTGGGAACCTAGCGGGGGATGACATAGCCAAAAACATTCAGTACTTC
>TRBV19|TRBJ2-3|NA|TRBD1
CASSQGQGGWPDTQYF
TGTGCCAGTAGCCAAGGACAGGGGGGGTGGCCAGATACGCAGTATTTT
>TRBV7-9|TRBJ2-7|few|NA
CASSYGERPYEQYF
TGTGCCAGCAGCTACGGGGAGCGGCCCTACGAGCAGTACTTC
>TRBV25-1|TRBJ2-5|NA|NA
CASSRRGETQYF
TGTGCCAGCAGTAGGAGAGGGGAGACCCAGTACTTC
>TRBV6-1|TRBJ1-1|few|NA
CASSEAAGVLEAFF
TGTGCCAGCAGTGAAGCCGCAGGGGTGCTTGAAGCTTTCTTT